The next 31 T cell receptor beta chains were all read from a single sample in a study of beta chain features in type 1 diabetes. General study results and limits: People with Type 1 diabetes carried modestly yet significantly shorter TCRB CDR3s in all four CD4+ subsets.

No antigen has been identified for these receptors. The study reverse transcribed the entire isolated RNA, so it sequenced expressed TCRB transcripts. The data were produced by immunoSEQ multiplex PCR, yet TCRdb's version contains in-frame clones alone and is incomplete. The table records around 240,000 clones, 16% of them present only once. Sequenced: naive CD4+ T cells from blood. Every receptor here comes from a man between 25 and 39 years old with type 1 diabetes.

DNA for the CDR3: TGTGCCAGCAGGTTTAGCGGGAGGGCAAACGGGGAGCTGTTTTTT. It codes for CASRFSGRANGELFF. V and J are TRBV7-2 and TRBJ2-2; TRBD2 matches at 11 bases. The CDR3 sequence is 15 residues long. Germline-derived CDR1 and CDR2 are SGHTA and FQGNSA. V shed 6 bases, J shed 7 bases, and the junction held 7 bases outside the gene matches.

This clone was counted only a few times. The genes are TRBV30 and TRBJ2-7; D is uncertain. The CDR3 extends over 11 amino acids. V lost 2 bases to trimming and J lost 6 bases, with 8 bases between them. Germline V gene lookup returns CDR1 GTSNPN and CDR2 SVGIG (reference sequence). CDR3 coding DNA: TGTGCCTGGAGTAGTTCATCCGAGCAGTACTTC. Amino acids: CAWSSSSEQYF.

This clone was seen a handful of times. Here the CDR3 reads CASTLPGWESDEQYF. The CDR3 region has the DNA TGTGCCAGCACCCTCCCGGGGTGGGAATCGGACGAGCAGTACTTC. The V and J genes are TRBV7-2 and TRBJ2-7; a weak D match, TRBD2 (5 bases). V was clipped by 7 bases and J by 5 bases, with 21 bases between them. Germline CDR1 SGHTA, CDR2 FQGNSA. The CDR3 spans 15 residues.

V and J are TRBV10-3 and TRBJ2-3, with a weak D call TRBD2 (5 bases). The germline gives CDR1 ENHRY, CDR2 SYGVKD. The length of the CDR3 is 17 residues. The V end was cut by 0 bases, the J end by 4 bases, with 17 bases between. CDR3 sequence: CAISESEMERFSDTQYF. CDR3 bases: TGTGCCATCAGTGAGTCGGAGATGGAGCGGTTCTCAGATACGCAGTATTTT.

This clone occurred a few times. The same CDR3 arises from other DNA sequences in this sample as well. The chain uses TRBV7-2 and TRBJ2-3; 7 bases fit TRBD2. The CDR3 covers 14 residues. Germline V gene sequence: CDR1 SGHTA, CDR2 FQGNSA. V lost 5 bases, J lost 1 base, and 3 bases stayed unmatched. As DNA, the CDR3 is TGTGCCAGCAGCCTCAGCGGGGGCACAGATACGCAGTATTTT. Its protein is CASSLSGGTDTQYF.

The V gene is TRBV29-1, the J gene TRBJ2-7; D gene unclear. Germline CDR1 reads SQVTM; CDR2 reads ANQGSEA. Deletions cut 5 bases from V and 1 base from J, with 12 bases between. The CDR3 loop spans 13 amino acids. CDR3 sequence (DNA): TGCAGCGTTCGACAAGGCCCTTCCTACGAGCAGTACTTC. This codes for CSVRQGPSYEQYF.

This sequence joins TRBV25-1 and TRBJ2-1; D gene unclear. With 3 bases removed from V and 6 bases from J, the gap between germline ends came to 6 bases. Germline values: CDR1 MGHDK, CDR2 SYGVNS. The CDR3 spans 12 residues. CDR3 in DNA: TGTGCCAGCAGTGAGCCCCTCAATGAGCAGTTCTTC. Translated: CASSEPLNEQFF. The entire variable domain, with the rest obtained from reference TRBV25-1 and TRBJ2-1, is as follows: EADIYQTPRYLVIGTGKKITLECSQTMGHDKMYWYQQDPGMELHLIHYSYGVNSTEKGDLSSESTVSRIRTEHFPLTLESARPSHTSQYLCASSEPLNEQFFGPGTRLTVL.

The chain links TRBV29-1 to TRBJ2-3; the D is unclear. The germline V and J ends were trimmed by 3 bases and 2 bases, with 9 bases remaining between them. In germline, CDR1 is SQVTM, CDR2 ANQGSEA. This CDR3 contains 13 residues. The CDR3 region is CSVDRLSTDTQYF. CDR3 in DNA: TGCAGCGTTGACAGGCTATCCACAGATACGCAGTATTTT.

The CDR3 nucleotides read TGTGCCAGCAGCCTGCAGACTAGCGGGAGAGAGCAGTACTTC. Amino acid sequence: CASSLQTSGREQYF. V is TRBV14 and J is TRBJ2-7, with 12 bases fitting TRBD2. Unmatched junction bases numbered 5, after V lost 4 bases and J lost 7 bases. The germline V gene has CDR1 SGHDN and CDR2 FVKESK. CDR3 length: 14 amino acids.

This chain uses TRBV7-2 with TRBJ2-1; a possible D gene is TRBD1 (7 bases). Deletions cut 4 bases from V and 4 bases from J, with 14 bases between. The CDR3 length is 15 residues. Germline V gene sequence: CDR1 SGHTA, CDR2 FQGNSA. For the CDR3, the DNA is TGTGCCAGCAGCTCACAGGGGAGGTTATACAATGAGCAGTTCTTC. Translated: CASSSQGRLYNEQFF.

This clone was counted between two and nine times. The chain joins TRBV7-2 to TRBJ2-5; D not certain. The CDR3 consists of 15 residues. The V and J ends lost 2 bases and 2 bases respectively, with 12 bases between them. The germline V gene has CDR1 SGHTA and CDR2 FQGNSA. CDR3: CASSLYRGRQETQYF. The CDR3 region has the DNA TGTGCCAGCAGCTTATATCGTGGCAGGCAAGAGACCCAGTACTTC.

This chain links TRBV18 with TRBJ2-7, with D tentatively TRBD1 or TRBD2 (5 bases each). The CDR3 runs 15 residues. The germline gives CDR1 KGHSH, CDR2 LQKENI. The ends were cut back, 4 bases at V and 2 bases at J, with 15 bases in the middle. CDR3 loop: CASSLRGDSTYEQYF. For the CDR3, the DNA is TGTGCCAGCTCACTCCGGGGCGACTCTACCTACGAGCAGTACTTC. Filled out from reference TRBV18 and TRBJ2-7, the complete variable domain reads NAGVMQNPRHLVRRRGQEARLRCSPMKGHSHVYWYRQLPEEGLKFMVYLQKENIIDESGMPKERFSAEFPKEGPSILRIQQVVRGDSAAYFCASSLRGDSTYEQYFGPGTRLTVT.

The chain is built from TRBV7-3 and TRBJ2-1, with D maybe TRBD1 (6 bases). The germline V and J ends were trimmed by 3 bases and 5 bases, with 8 bases remaining between them. This CDR3 spans 13 amino acids. Germline assignment: CDR1 SGHTA and CDR2 FQGTGA. The CDR3 region is CASSLDRDNEQFF. CDR3 bases: TGTGCCAGCAGCTTGGACAGAGACAATGAGCAGTTCTTC.

CDR3 in DNA: TGCAGCGCTTGGCACATGAAGTACGGCTACACCTTC. The encoded protein is CSAWHMKYGYTF. This chain joins TRBV29-1 and TRBJ1-2; D is unclear. This CDR3 has 12 residues. Trimming cost V 7 bases and J 8 bases, with 17 bases left between them. Germline values: CDR1 SQVTM, CDR2 ANQGSEA.

This clone was picked up a small number of times. The chain uses TRBV7-9 and TRBJ2-1; the D is unclear. This CDR3 contains 18 residues. The ends were cut back, 5 bases at V and 2 bases at J, with 22 bases in the middle. Germline V gene sequence: CDR1 SEHNR, CDR2 FQNEAQ (reference sequence). In nucleotides, the CDR3 is TGTGCCAGCAGCCTAAACAACAGATTAGCTTTACCCTACAATGAGCAGTTCTTC. Translated: CASSLNNRLALPYNEQFF. Together with reference TRBV7-9 and TRBJ2-1, the CDR3 gives the full variable domain: DTGVSQNPRHKITKRGQNVTFRCDPISEHNRLYWYRQTLGQGPEFLTYFQNEAQLEKSRLLSDRFSAERPKGSFSTLEIQRTEQGDSAMYLCASSLNNRLALPYNEQFFGPGTRLTVL.

The chain uses TRBV20-1 and TRBJ1-5, with no clear D. Trimming took off 6 bases at V and 5 bases at J, with 5 bases between the two ends. The germline V gene encodes CDR1 DFQATT and CDR2 SNEGSKA (reference sequence). The CDR3 extends over 10 amino acids. CDR3 sequence (DNA): TGCAGTGCATCAGATCAGCCCCAGCATTTT. The encoded protein is CSASDQPQHF.

This clone was seen a few times. The genes are TRBV4-1 and TRBJ2-7; D possibly corresponds to TRBD1 (5 bases). Trimming cost V 4 bases and J 6 bases, with 19 bases left between them. Germline lookup yields CDR1 MGHRA and CDR2 YSYEKL. The CDR3 is 15 residues long. The CDR3 DNA is TGCGCCAGCAGCCTCAATGGGGCGTTCGCCGGCGAGCAGTACTTC. Protein sequence: CASSLNGAFAGEQYF.

J is TRBJ1-5 and V is TRBV30; 9 bases are a match to TRBD1. The germline V gene has CDR1 GTSNPN and CDR2 SVGIG (reference sequence). The V and J ends lost 3 bases and 5 bases, in that order; junction bases with no gene match: 5. The CDR3 extends over 14 amino acids. CDR3 residues: CAWSGDRDYQPQHF. CDR3 coding DNA: TGTGCCTGGAGCGGGGACAGGGACTATCAGCCCCAGCATTTT.

This clone was recorded a few times. This sequence joins TRBV7-2 and TRBJ2-7, with D hard to call. V lost 3 bases to trimming and J lost 2 bases, with 14 bases between them. Per germline, CDR1 SGHTA and CDR2 FQGNSA. The CDR3 is 15 amino acids. The chain's CDR3 is CASSFRTQVTYEQYF. The CDR3 coding sequence is TGTGCCAGCAGCTTCCGGACCCAGGTTACCTACGAGCAGTACTTC.

This clone was counted only a few times. The chain is built from TRBV7-9 and TRBJ2-5, with 12 positions matching TRBD1. Per germline, CDR1 SEHNR and CDR2 FQNEAQ (reference sequence). Trimming at V came to 5 bases and at J to 4 bases, leaving 2 bases not matched to a gene. The CDR3 runs 14 residues. DNA of the CDR3: TGTGCCAGCAGCCAGGGACAGGGGGCAGAGACCCAGTACTTC. Its protein product is CASSQGQGAETQYF.

The sample holds a few counts of this clone. The chain carries TRBV25-1 and TRBJ1-5; D not resolved. The V end was cut by 2 bases, the J end by 0 bases, with 8 bases between. The CDR3 covers 15 residues. CDR1 is MGHDK, CDR2 SYGVNS, per germline. CDR3 sequence (DNA): TGTGCCAGCAGTGAAGGAGGCTATAGCAATCAGCCCCAGCATTTT. Amino acid sequence: CASSEGGYSNQPQHF. Combining the CDR3 with reference TRBV25-1 and TRBJ1-5 gives the whole variable domain EADIYQTPRYLVIGTGKKITLECSQTMGHDKMYWYQQDPGMELHLIHYSYGVNSTEKGDLSSESTVSRIRTEHFPLTLESARPSHTSQYLCASSEGGYSNQPQHFGDGTRLSIL.

This clone appeared a few times. The rearrangement joins TRBV27 to TRBJ2-2; 7 bases are shared with TRBD2. Germline V gives CDR1 MNHEY, CDR2 SMNVEV (reference sequence). The CDR3 sequence is 16 residues long. J lost 0 bases, V lost 2 bases, and 3 bases had no gene match. In DNA, the CDR3 is TGTGCCAGCAGTTTAAGAGGGAGGGCGAACACCGGGGAGCTGTTTTTT. It encodes CASSLRGRANTGELFF.

This clone appeared a few times. The CDR3 spells CAWSGGQYGAFF. Here the CDR3 DNA reads TGTGCCTGGAGTGGAGGACAGTACGGAGCTTTCTTT. The genes are TRBV30 and TRBJ1-1; the D gene is possibly TRBD1 (6 bases). This CDR3 is 12 amino acids long. Trimming took 1 base from V and 10 from J, leaving 13 bases between them. Looked up from germline, CDR1 is GTSNPN and CDR2 is SVGIG (reference sequence).

This clone was seen more than once but under ten times. The chain couples TRBV9 to TRBJ2-3, with 9 positions matching TRBD1. V was pared by 4 bases and J by 1 base, with 4 bases of the junction left unmatched. Germline loops: CDR1 SGDLS, CDR2 YYNGEE. The CDR3 contains 15 residues. The CDR3 nucleotides read TGTGCCAGCAGCACTCGGACAGGGGGCACAGATACGCAGTATTTT. Protein: CASSTRTGGTDTQYF.

This clone was seen a handful of times. The rearrangement links TRBV14 to TRBJ2-3; D remains unclear. This CDR3 comprises 13 residues. V was clipped by 0 bases and J by 6 bases, with 7 bases between them. CDR1 and CDR2 (germline): SGHDN, FVKESK. The CDR3 DNA follows: TGTGCCAGCAGCCAAGATCTGCGGGATACGCAGTATTTT. Amino acid sequence: CASSQDLRDTQYF.

V and J are TRBV9 and TRBJ2-5, with 8 bases aligning to TRBD1. After removal of 2 bases from V and 5 bases from J, the junction contained 5 bases not matched to a gene. The germline gives CDR1 SGDLS, CDR2 YYNGEE. The length of the CDR3 is 14 residues. The CDR3 loop is CASSVTRGRETQYF. CDR3 DNA sequence: TGTGCCAGCAGCGTTACCAGGGGGCGGGAGACCCAGTACTTC.

The chain is built from TRBV15 and TRBJ2-4, with D possibly being TRBD1 (5 bases). V lost 5 bases to trimming and J lost 0 bases, with 14 bases between them. CDR3 length: 16 amino acids. In germline, CDR1 is LNHNV, CDR2 YYDKDF (reference sequence). Here the CDR3 DNA reads TGTGCCACCAGCGCTACAGGTGTCCTAGCCAAAAACATTCAGTACTTC. Encoded protein: CATSATGVLAKNIQYF. Combining the CDR3 with reference TRBV15 and TRBJ2-4 gives the whole variable domain DAMVIQNPRYQVTQFGKPVTLSCSQTLNHNVMYWYQQKSSQAPKLLFHYYDKDFNNEADTPDNFQSRRPNTSFCFLDIRSPGLGDTAMYLCATSATGVLAKNIQYFGAGTRLSVL.

CDR3 sequence reads: CASSLRGQSSGNTIYF. The CDR3 bases are TGTGCCAGCAGCTTACGGGGACAGAGCTCTGGAAACACCATATATTTT. This chain joins TRBV7-2 and TRBJ1-3; 7 bases are a match to TRBD1. Looked up from germline, CDR1 is SGHTA and CDR2 is FQGNSA. J was trimmed by 0 bases and V by 2 bases; bases with no gene match: 4. This CDR3 is built from 16 residues.

In this sample, this clone turned up a few times. This chain connects TRBV5-1 to TRBJ1-4; unclear D gene. Per germline, CDR1 SGHRS and CDR2 YFSETQ. The CDR3 is 15 residues long. V was shortened by 4 bases and J by 5 bases, with 15 bases between the two germline ends. CDR3 region: CASSPGGHVNEKLFF. CDR3 nucleotides: TGCGCCAGCAGCCCTGGAGGGCACGTGAATGAAAAACTGTTTTTT.

This clone was detected only a few times. The chain couples TRBV7-2 to TRBJ2-7, with D perhaps TRBD2 (5 bases). Germline CDR1 reads SGHTA; CDR2 reads FQGNSA. V shed 3 bases and J shed 3 bases, with 15 bases lying between them. The CDR3 extends over 15 amino acids. The CDR3 nucleotides are TGTGCCAGCAGCTTTCTCAGCGGAGGAGGCTACGAGCAGTACTTC. It yields the protein CASSFLSGGGYEQYF. Drawing the rest from reference TRBV7-2 and TRBJ2-7, the complete variable domain is GAGVSQSPSNKVTEKGKDVELRCDPISGHTALYWYRQSLGQGLEFLIYFQGNSAPDKSGLPSDRFSAERTGGSVSTLTIQRTQQEDSAVYLCASSFLSGGGYEQYFGPGTRLTVT.

The V call is TRBV29-1, the J call TRBJ2-2; 7 bases align to TRBD1. Per the germline V gene, CDR1 is SQVTM and CDR2 is ANQGSEA. This CDR3 is 14 amino acids long. V lost 7 bases, J lost 7 bases, and 12 bases stayed unmatched. For the CDR3, the DNA is TGCAGCGGTAAACGACAGGGCCCGGGCGGGGAGCTGTTTTTT. This encodes CSGKRQGPGGELFF.